Reported below is one T cell receptor beta chain. Antigen unknown. This sample was taken from a study of PD-L1 blockade in urothelial cancer. Study overall: In the patient group, about 90% of the roughly 29 were males with bladder-origin urothelial cancer. Findings and caveats of the study: The study found that durable-benefit patients expanded tumor-associated blood clones more at 3 weeks.

Time point indicated: peripheral blood 6 weeks after treatment start. The CDR3 contains 13 residues. V was trimmed by 5 bases and J by 5 bases, leaving 12 bases between them. Germline-derived CDR1 and CDR2 are SGHTA and FQGTGA. Generated by immunoSEQ multiplex PCR, the TCRdb table keeps only in-frame clones and is missing some. The data show around 110,000 clones, 85% to 90% seen once. This TCR derives from a man aged 55 to 69 with urothelial cancer. The source was PBMCs, collected around atezolizumab (anti-PD-L1) treatment. The chain links TRBV7-3 to TRBJ1-1; no reliable D call. DNA of the CDR3: TGTGCCAGCAGCCCCTGGCCGGGGACTGAAGCTTTCTTT. Residues: CASSPWPGTEAFF.